The 8 T cell receptor beta chains reported below all come from one sample, sequenced in a study of Ad26.COV2.S vaccination and SARS-CoV-2 variants. As to treatment: roughly 19 received Ad26.COV2.S at low or high dose, single or two shots; several received placebo; per-sample allocation not given. The samples were gathered on day 63 after the first injection of vaccine or placebo. The data were produced by immunoSEQ multiplex PCR, yet TCRdb's version contains in-frame clones alone and is incomplete. The sample lists 350,000 to 500,000 clones; approximately 92% were seen once. Sequencing used peripheral blood, obtained in a trial of Ad26.COV2.S vaccine versus placebo. Receptors originate from a person between 18 and 65 years old who received the Ad26.COV2.S COVID-19 vaccine or a placebo.

J is TRBJ2-6 and V is TRBV14; D perhaps matches TRBD2 (7 bases). This CDR3 region has 19 residues. In germline, CDR1 is SGHDN, CDR2 FVKESK. The ends were cut back, 0 bases at V and 0 bases at J, with 15 bases in the middle. The CDR3 DNA reads as TGTGCCAGCAGCCAAGATGAGATTGGGGGGGCCTCTGGGGCCAACGTCCTGACTTTC. Translation gives CASSQDEIGGASGANVLTF.

This clone occurred once. The chain is built from TRBV6-2 or TRBV6-3 and TRBJ1-5; 7 positions agree with TRBD1. Germline trimming cut 0 bases from V and 9 bases from J; bases unmatched to any gene: 8. CDR3 size: 15 residues. Germline CDR1 reads MNHEY; CDR2 reads SVGEGT. CDR3 bases: TGTGCCAGCAGTTACTCCGGGACAGCCTCTGGGCCCCAGCATTTT. Residues: CASSYSGTASGPQHF.

J is TRBJ2-7 and V is TRBV7-7, with 12 bases aligning to TRBD1. CDR3 length: 15 amino acids. CDR1 and CDR2 from the germline V gene are SSHAT and FNYEAQ (reference sequence). Trimming at V came to 0 bases and at J to 7 bases, leaving 4 bases not matched to a gene. The CDR3 protein is CASSLAGQGAGEQYF. Here the CDR3 DNA reads TGTGCCAGCAGCTTAGCGGGACAGGGGGCTGGGGAGCAGTACTTC.

With regard to this clone: Additional DNA sequences in this sample encode the identical CDR3. This chain connects TRBV27 to TRBJ2-7; D call uncertain. CDR1 is MNHEY, CDR2 SMNVEV, per germline (reference sequence). V was clipped by 3 bases and J by 3 bases, with 9 bases between them. This CDR3 contains 13 residues. As DNA, the CDR3 is TGTGCCAGCAGTTTCGGACCGGGCTACGAGCAGTACTTC. Translating it yields CASSFGPGYEQYF.

The rearrangement links TRBV3-1 (or the pseudogene TRBV3-2) to TRBJ2-7, with D unclear. The CDR3 length is 13 residues. The germline V and J ends were trimmed by 3 bases and 7 bases, with 13 bases remaining between them. Germline CDR1 LGHDT, CDR2 YNNKEL (reference sequence). CDR3 sequence (DNA): TGTGCCAGCAGCCAGAGCCATCAAAAAGAGCAGTACTTC. It encodes CASSQSHQKEQYF.

The chain couples TRBV27 to TRBJ2-7; D is undetermined. With 6 bases removed from V and 2 bases from J, the gap between germline ends came to 11 bases. The germline V gene has CDR1 MNHEY and CDR2 SMNVEV (reference sequence). The CDR3 consists of 13 residues. DNA for the CDR3: TGTGCCAGCAGCCCCCAAGCCCCCTACGAGCAGTACTTC. Protein: CASSPQAPYEQYF.

The V and J genes are TRBV15 and TRBJ1-3; perhaps TRBD1 as D (6 bases). Germline CDR1 is LNHNV and CDR2 is YYDKDF (reference sequence). The CDR3 consists of 18 residues. The V end was cut by 0 bases, the J end by 4 bases, with 19 bases between. The CDR3 sequence is CATSRDWGTTGFGNTIYF. In DNA form, the CDR3 reads TGTGCCACCAGCAGAGATTGGGGCACAACAGGGTTCGGAAACACCATATATTTT.

This CDR3 is CASSPPGTRRTDTQYF. The CDR3, as DNA: TGTGCCAGCAGCCCTCCCGGGACTCGACGCACAGATACGCAGTATTTT. This chain uses TRBV7-2 with TRBJ2-3, with a tentative D call TRBD2 (6 bases). V was trimmed by 5 bases and J by 1 base, leaving 16 bases between them. This CDR3 has 16 residues. The germline gives CDR1 SGHTA, CDR2 FQGNSA.